Listed below are T cell receptor beta chains from one sample, sequenced in a study of tumor-infiltrating lymphocytes in primary liver carcinoma. TCRdb ran MiXCR on the multiplex PCR reads and lists one entry per CDR3 protein. The table lists about 44,000 distinct CDR3 sequences, approximately 71% of them singletons. Sequenced input: tumor-adjacent normal liver tissue. Source of these receptors: a woman aged 30 to 39 with primary liver carcinoma and hepatitis B virus infection. Each CDR3 is given with its conserved first and last residue. The D gene is left open where the match is weak. Expanded clones are given a class, and other clones once, few, many or no size at all.

CDR3 DNA	CDR3 protein	J gene	clone size	D gene	V gene
TGCAGCGTTGACGGGACTAGCGGGAGTATGGATACGCAGTATTTT	CSVDGTSGSMDTQYF	TRBJ2-3	-	TRBD2	TRBV29-1
TGTGCCAGCAGTTTAACAGTTATTCCACAAGAGACCCAGTACTTC	CASSLTVIPQETQYF	TRBJ2-5	-	-	TRBV6-6
TGCGCCAGCAGGTTAACGGGGACCCTCTATGAGCAGTACTTC	CASRLTGTLYEQYF	TRBJ2-7	-	-	TRBV5-1
TGTGTCAACAGTAAACAGACTGCCATATATAATTCACCCCTCCACTTT	CVNSKQTAIYNSPLHF	TRBJ1-6	once	-	TRBV6-5
TGTGCCAACAGCTTTCCCGGGACTAGCGGGACCAAAAACACTCAGTACTTC	CANSFPGTSGTKNTQYF	TRBJ2-4	few	TRBD2	TRBV11-1
TGTGCCAGCAGCGCGAGCAGGGGGTTCTCATACAATGAGCAGTTCTTC	CASSASRGFSYNEQFF	TRBJ2-1	-	TRBD1	TRBV11-2
TGTACCAGCACTTCCGAGTACCGTTCGGCCGGGGAGCTGTTTTTT	CTSTSEYRSAGELFF	TRBJ2-2	-	-	TRBV6-5
TGTGCCAGCAGCCAATCTGGGAGTGTGGCTTTCTTT	CASSQSGSVAFF	TRBJ1-1	medium-sized	-	TRBV14
TGTACCAGCAACTTAGGAGTCCGTTTGGGACAGTTCTTC	CTSNLGVRLGQFF	TRBJ2-1	-	-	TRBV7-2
TGTGCCAGCAAGTATACAGGGGGGAGGGCTGGAGCTTCCTTT	CASKYTGGRAGASF	TRBJ1-1	-	TRBD1	TRBV11-2
TGTGCCAGCACCCTGGGACAGGACACAGATACGCAGTATTTT	CASTLGQDTDTQYF	TRBJ2-3	many	TRBD1	TRBV5-4
TGTGCCGGCAGCATAGGTGTACAGGGAGTCTACGAGCAGTACTTC	CAGSIGVQGVYEQYF	TRBJ2-7	-	-	TRBV7-8
TGTGCCAGCAGTTTAACTTTCCCAGAAACGCAGTATTTT	CASSLTFPETQYF	TRBJ2-3	-	-	TRBV12-3/TRBV12-4
TGTCCCGGCACCCAGGGGGGGGGTGGAGACTACACCTTC	CPGTQGGGGDYTF	TRBJ1-2	-	TRBD1	TRBV11-2
TGCGCCAGCAGCCAAACTATCTCGGCCAGGGAACTGTTTTTT	CASSQTISARELFF	TRBJ2-2	-	-	TRBV4-3
TGTGTCAGCAGCCAAGAGAAGAGCGATGAGCAGTTCTTC	CVSSQEKSDEQFF	TRBJ2-1	-	-	TRBV4-2
TGTACCAGCAGTCCAGGACTAGCGGGAAGGTCCTACAATGAGCAGTTCTTC	CTSSPGLAGRSYNEQFF	TRBJ2-1	-	TRBD2	TRBV7-9
TGTGCCATCAGCCAGGACAGGGGGGTTCATCAGCCCCAGCATTTT	CAISQDRGVHQPQHF	TRBJ1-5	-	TRBD1	TRBV5-5
TGTGCCAGCACCCCGGACGGGACAGGGCTCTTCGGGGGCTACACCTTC	CASTPDGTGLFGGYTF	TRBJ1-2	-	TRBD1	TRBV19
TGCAGCGTCGTAGGTGGCGGGCGTTCCTACGAGCAGTACTTC	CSVVGGGRSYEQYF	TRBJ2-7	-	-	TRBV29-1
TGTGCCAGCAGCTTCCAGATAGCGAACACAGGGGAGCTGTTTTTT	CASSFQIANTGELFF	TRBJ2-2	-	-	TRBV13
TGTGCCAGCAGCCGGGGGGGCTCTGCCTACGAGCAGTACTTC	CASSRGGSAYEQYF	TRBJ2-7	-	TRBD2	TRBV6-2/TRBV6-3
TGTGCCAGCAGTTTTCAGGGGCAGAGTAATCACGAGCAGTACTTC	CASSFQGQSNHEQYF	TRBJ2-7	once	-	TRBV12-3/TRBV12-4
TGTGTCAGCAGTGGTTCCTGGGGGAACACTGAAGCTTTCTTT	CVSSGSWGNTEAFF	TRBJ1-1	-	-	TRBV12-3/TRBV12-4
TGTGCCAGCACTTTATACCGCTCTGGGGCCAACGTCCTGACTTTC	CASTLYRSGANVLTF	TRBJ2-6	-	-	TRBV28
TGTGCCAGCAGCCCGGTAGGCCTCTCCTACGAGCGGTACTTC	CASSPVGLSYERYF	TRBJ2-7	-	-	TRBV7-9
TGCAGCGGTAATTCCCTGGGGAACATCCAGTACTTC	CSGNSLGNIQYF	TRBJ2-4	once	-	TRBV29-1
TGCAGCGTGGAGGGCCTTCGGGGCTATGGCTACACCTTC	CSVEGLRGYGYTF	TRBJ1-2	many	-	TRBV29-1
TGTGCCAGCAGCACTCGACAGACTGAAGCTTTCTTT	CASSTRQTEAFF	TRBJ1-1	few	-	TRBV6-5
TGTGCCAGCAGCACCTACCCCGATAGCGAAGAGAGCCAGTACTTC	CASSTYPDSEESQYF	TRBJ2-5	-	-	TRBV12-3/TRBV12-4
TGCAGTGCTAAGACTAGCGGGAGAATCTACGAGCAGTACTTC	CSAKTSGRIYEQYF	TRBJ2-7	few	TRBD2	TRBV20-1
TGTGCCAGCAGTTCCGGGACAGGGGAAGGGGGCAATAAGCAGTTCTTC	CASSSGTGEGGNKQFF	TRBJ2-1	-	TRBD1	TRBV6-5
TGTGCCAGCAGCTTAAGGACGGGACACCAAGAGACCCAGTACTTC	CASSLRTGHQETQYF	TRBJ2-5	many	-	TRBV7-8
TGTGCCAGCAGCCCGCCAGGGACGGGGGCGGATACGCAGTTTTTT	CASSPPGTGADTQFF	TRBJ2-3	-	-	TRBV5-4
TGTGCCAGGAGCCGATCAGGGGCTGGGGATAATTCTCCCCTCCACTTT	CARSRSGAGDNSPLHF	TRBJ1-6	once	-	TRBV7-9
TGTGCCAGAAGCCAAGGCGACACCGGGGAGCTGTTCTTT	CARSQGDTGELFF	TRBJ2-2	once	-	TRBV4-2
TGTGCCTGGGCCGGGACTAGCGGGAGTAATGAGCAGTTCTTC	CAWAGTSGSNEQFF	TRBJ2-1	many	TRBD2	TRBV30
TGTGCCAGGAGCCCACGGCAGATATACGATGAGCAGTTCTTC	CARSPRQIYDEQFF	TRBJ2-1	-	-	TRBV12-3/TRBV12-4
TGTGCCGGCACTCTAGGTGGTGAGACCCAGTACTTC	CAGTLGGETQYF	TRBJ2-5	-	-	TRBV7-8
TGTGCCAGCAGCAAAGACACAACTAGCGACTACTGCAATGAGCAGTTCTTC	CASSKDTTSDYCNEQFF	TRBJ2-1	-	TRBD2	TRBV7-8
TGTGCCAGCAGCCAAGGACACAGAGTCACTGAAGTTTTCTTT	CASSQGHRVTEVFF	TRBJ1-1	-	-	TRBV14
TGTGCCAGCAACCCACATCAGCCCCAGCATTTT	CASNPHQPQHF	TRBJ1-5	-	-	TRBV12-3/TRBV12-4
TGTGCCAGCACGGACTATGTGACCGGGGAGCTGTTTTTT	CASTDYVTGELFF	TRBJ2-2	many	-	TRBV6-2/TRBV6-3
TGTGCCAGCAGCTGGGCAGGGGCCACTTGGGCCCAGTACTTC	CASSWAGATWAQYF	TRBJ2-5	-	-	TRBV11-1
TGCGCCAGCAACTTCAACGGTCCCCCGCAAGAGAGCCAGTACTTC	CASNFNGPPQESQYF	TRBJ2-5	-	-	TRBV5-1